A selection of T cell receptor beta chains follows, all from one sample in a study of OX40 agonist ivuxolimab in advanced cancers. Only in-frame clones appear in the TCRdb table, and some are missing; sequencing was by immunoSEQ multiplex PCR. The sample lists some 66,000 clones; roughly 80% were seen once. The sequencing used CD4+ or CD8+ T cells sorted from blood, collected in a trial of the OX40 agonist ivuxolimab. These receptors were collected from an adult with an advanced solid tumor such as melanoma, head and neck, liver or kidney cancer. Each CDR3 is given with its conserved first and last residue. D genes are given only for firm matches. The listing skips clone size in some rows; elsewhere it reads once, few, many or a size class.

medium-sized	TRBV7-2	TRBJ1-6	TRBD1	TGTGCCAGCAGCTTAGGGCCAGGGGGCGCGTCCCTCCACTTT	CASSLGPGGASLHF
.	TRBV6-5	TRBJ2-5	.	TGTGCCAGCAGTTACTCCGGCCGTCTCCAAGAGACCCAGTACTTC	CASSYSGRLQETQYF
.	TRBV12-5	TRBJ2-7	TRBD2	TGTGCCAGCCTTAATATCCCGGGAGGGCCTGCGGAGGAGCAGTACTTC	CASLNIPGGPAEEQYF
.	TRBV19	TRBJ1-2	TRBD1	TGTGCCGCCCAACAGGGGGCGGCGGGCTACACCTTC	CAAQQGAAGYTF
.	TRBV18	TRBJ2-1	.	TGTGCCAGCTCACCCGAGTGGGGACGGACAGACAATGAGCAGTTCTTC	CASSPEWGRTDNEQFF
.	TRBV28	TRBJ2-3	.	TGTGCCAGCAGTCCACACAGGGAAAAGGGAATAGGCACAGATACGCAGTATTTT	CASSPHREKGIGTDTQYF
.	TRBV5-1	TRBJ2-1	.	TGCGCCAGCAGCGATTCCCTAAGTGAGCAGTTCTTC	CASSDSLSEQFF
.	TRBV5-1	TRBJ2-1	.	TGCGCCAGCAGCTTAGGTCAGAGGTCTTCGGATGAGCAGTTCTTC	CASSLGQRSSDEQFF
.	TRBV7-9	TRBJ1-2	.	TGTGCCAGCAGCCCCCCAGGGATTAACTATGGCTACACCTTC	CASSPPGINYGYTF
.	TRBV6-6	TRBJ1-2	.	TGTGCCAGCAGCTTCACCGGGACGTATGGCTACACCTTC	CASSFTGTYGYTF
.	TRBV4-3	TRBJ2-7	TRBD1	TGCGCCAGCAGCCGGGGACAGGGGACACTTAACGAGCAGTACTTC	CASSRGQGTLNEQYF
.	TRBV7-2	TRBJ2-7	.	TGTGCCAGCAGCACAATCCGGGACTCCTCCTACGAGCAGTACTTC	CASSTIRDSSYEQYF
.	TRBV2	TRBJ2-7	TRBD2	TGTGCCAGCAGTGACCCTAGCGGGCACTCCTACGAGCAGTACTTC	CASSDPSGHSYEQYF
.	TRBV6-4	TRBJ2-1	.	TGTGCCAGCAGTGACTCGAATATGGAAGGGGAGCAGTTCTTC	CASSDSNMEGEQFF
.	TRBV28	TRBJ2-4	TRBD2	TGTGCCAGCAGTTGGACTAGTGTTAACATTCAGTACTTC	CASSWTSVNIQYF
.	TRBV6-1	TRBJ2-2	.	TGTGCCAGCGTTCGGAACAGGGCAAACACCGGGGAGCTGTTTTTT	CASVRNRANTGELFF
.	TRBV16	TRBJ1-2	TRBD1	TGTGCCAGCAGCCAATGGGACAGGGCTAACTATGGCTACACCTTC	CASSQWDRANYGYTF
.	TRBV19	TRBJ2-1	TRBD2	TGTGCCAGTAGTATGGAACTAGCGGGCAACAATGAGCAGTTCTTC	CASSMELAGNNEQFF
.	TRBV7-2	TRBJ2-3	.	TGTGCCAGCAGCTTAGCACATGGACGGCCAGATACGCAGTATTTT	CASSLAHGRPDTQYF
.	TRBV27	TRBJ1-5	.	TGTGCCAGCTCTCGTCCGGGCAATCAGCCCCAGCATTTT	CASSRPGNQPQHF
.	TRBV11-1	TRBJ2-5	TRBD1	TGTGCCAGCAGCTTACTACCAGGGACAGCCCGCCAAGAGACCCAGTACTTC	CASSLLPGTARQETQYF
.	TRBV12-5	TRBJ1-1	.	TGTGCTAGTGGTTTTGATACAAAGAACACTGAAGCTTTCTTT	CASGFDTKNTEAFF
.	TRBV28	TRBJ1-4	.	TGTGCCAGCAGTTTAGGAGGGGGTCGGGAAAAACTGTTTTTT	CASSLGGGREKLFF
.	TRBV18	TRBJ2-1	TRBD1	TGTGCCAGCTCACCAGACAGGGGCTCCAATGAGCAGTTCTTC	CASSPDRGSNEQFF
once	TRBV6-6	TRBJ2-1	.	TGTGCCAGCAGTATCCGGGACTGGCTAAATGAGCAGTTCTTC	CASSIRDWLNEQFF
.	TRBV27	TRBJ2-2	.	TGTGCCAGCAGTTGGGTAGTGACCGGGGAGCTGTTTTTT	CASSWVVTGELFF
.	TRBV15	TRBJ1-2	.	TGTGCCACCAGCAGAGAGAGTAACTGGGGGGGTGGCTACACCTTC	CATSRESNWGGGYTF
.	TRBV11-1	TRBJ2-5	TRBD1	TGTGCCAGCAGCTTAGGACAGGGAACCCAAGAGACCCAGTACTTC	CASSLGQGTQETQYF
.	TRBV7-2	TRBJ2-3	.	TGTGCCAGCAGCTTATTTGGCCCAGGTAGAGATACGCAGTATTTT	CASSLFGPGRDTQYF
.	TRBV5-1	TRBJ2-6	.	TGCGCCAGCAGCAAACAACCCGTCGGGGTTGGGGCCAACGTCCTGACTTTC	CASSKQPVGVGANVLTF
.	TRBV19	TRBJ2-2	.	TGTGCCAGTAGTGCGACCGAACCCGGGGAGCTGTTTTTT	CASSATEPGELFF
few	TRBV5-1	TRBJ1-2	.	TGCGCCAGCAGCTTGGACAGGGAGACCAGTGGCTACACCTTC	CASSLDRETSGYTF
.	TRBV7-9	TRBJ1-2	.	TGTGCCAGCAGCTTGGGGCCAGCCCTAACAGAAGGCTACACCTTC	CASSLGPALTEGYTF
.	TRBV28	TRBJ1-2	.	TGTGCCAGCAGTTTACGACAGTATGGCTACACCTTC	CASSLRQYGYTF
.	TRBV7-9	TRBJ2-7	.	TGTGCCAGCAGCCTCTCTGGGACTCGAGACTACGAGCAGTACTTC	CASSLSGTRDYEQYF
.	TRBV5-8	TRBJ1-2	TRBD1	TGTGCCAGCAGCTTGGAGGGGACAGTCTATGGCTACACCTTC	CASSLEGTVYGYTF
.	TRBV18	TRBJ2-7	.	TGTGCCAGCTCACCCCCCGGAGTCTCCTACGAGCAGTACTTC	CASSPPGVSYEQYF
.	TRBV18	TRBJ2-5	.	TGTGCCACTAGTGCGGGACGGCAAGAGACCCAGTACTTC	CATSAGRQETQYF
.	TRBV2	TRBJ1-5	.	TGTGCCAGCAGTCTTGACAGATCAAGTCAGCCCCAGCATTTT	CASSLDRSSQPQHF
.	TRBV28	TRBJ2-2	.	TGTGCCAGCAGTCCTGGGGGAGGCCCGAACACCGGGGAGCTGTTTTTT	CASSPGGGPNTGELFF
.	TRBV5-1	TRBJ2-5	.	TGCGCCAGCAGCTTGGTGCTCAGGCACCAAGAGACCCAGTACTTC	CASSLVLRHQETQYF
.	TRBV28	TRBJ2-7	TRBD1	TGTGCCAGCAGTTCGGGACAGGCCCCCTACGAGCAGTACTTC	CASSSGQAPYEQYF
.	TRBV27	TRBJ1-5	.	TGTGCCAGCCGAGGAGGGTATAGCAATCAGCCCCAGCATTTT	CASRGGYSNQPQHF
.	TRBV2	TRBJ2-2	.	TGTGCCAGCAAGGACGTGGGCGCGAACACCGGGGAGCTGTTTTTT	CASKDVGANTGELFF
.	TRBV11-2	TRBJ1-2	.	TGTGCCAGCAGCTTGGGGAACTATGGCTACACCTTC	CASSLGNYGYTF
.	TRBV28	TRBJ1-2	TRBD1	TGTGCCAGCAGTTTTAGGGGACAGGGGTATGGCTACACCTTC	CASSFRGQGYGYTF
.	TRBV28	TRBJ2-3	TRBD1	TGTGCCAGCAGTGTAAATCCCGGGACAGGGTTCGCAGATACGCAGTATTTT	CASSVNPGTGFADTQYF
.	TRBV28	TRBJ1-2	.	TGTGCCAGCAGGGGACTTTTGGTCACTCACTATGGCTACACCTTC	CASRGLLVTHYGYTF
.	TRBV28	TRBJ2-3	TRBD2	TGTGCCAGCAGTTTCGTTCGGGGAGGGTTAGGCACAGATACGCAGTATTTT	CASSFVRGGLGTDTQYF
.	TRBV7-8	TRBJ2-5	.	TGTGCCAGCAGCGCTGGGACTCTAGGTCGGACCCAGTACTTC	CASSAGTLGRTQYF
.	TRBV6-4	TRBJ1-1	.	TGTGCCAGCAGTGACGGATCGAACACTGAAGCTTTCTTT	CASSDGSNTEAFF
.	TRBV18	TRBJ1-2	TRBD1	TGTGCCAGCTCACCACCGACAGGGGGTTTCGACGGCTACACCTTC	CASSPPTGGFDGYTF
.	TRBV5-1	TRBJ2-7	.	TGCGCCAGCACCCTTGGGGTTCCGGAGGCAACCTACGAGCAGTACTTC	CASTLGVPEATYEQYF
few	TRBV6-5	TRBJ1-2	TRBD1	TGTGCCAGCAGTTACTCGAGGGACAGTCTCTATGGCTACACCTTC	CASSYSRDSLYGYTF
few	TRBV7-9	TRBJ1-6	.	TGTGCCAGCAGCTCCCAGGGTGTATCACCCCTCCACTTT	CASSSQGVSPLHF